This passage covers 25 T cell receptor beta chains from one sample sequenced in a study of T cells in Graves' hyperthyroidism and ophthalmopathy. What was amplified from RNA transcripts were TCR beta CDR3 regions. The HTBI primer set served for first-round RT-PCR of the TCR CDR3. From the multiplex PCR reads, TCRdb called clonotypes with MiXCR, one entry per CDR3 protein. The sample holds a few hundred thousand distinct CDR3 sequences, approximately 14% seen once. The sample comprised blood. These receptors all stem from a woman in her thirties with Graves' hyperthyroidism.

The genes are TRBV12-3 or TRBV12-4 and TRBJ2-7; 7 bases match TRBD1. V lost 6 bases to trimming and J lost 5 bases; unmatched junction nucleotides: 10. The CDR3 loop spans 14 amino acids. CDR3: CASRITGDPHEQYF. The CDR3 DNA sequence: TGTGCCAGCAGGATCACAGGGGATCCCCACGAGCAGTACTTC.

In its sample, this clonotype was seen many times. CDR3 loop: CASSNDRGYLYEQYF. The DNA for the CDR3 is TGTGCCAGCAGTAACGACAGGGGGTACCTCTACGAGCAGTACTTC. V is TRBV6-2 or TRBV6-3 and J is TRBJ2-7; 9 bases fit TRBD1. Germline V gene data show CDR1 as MNHEY and CDR2 as SVGEGT. The CDR3 has 15 residues. V shed 5 bases and J 3 bases; nucleotides not matched to a gene: 8.

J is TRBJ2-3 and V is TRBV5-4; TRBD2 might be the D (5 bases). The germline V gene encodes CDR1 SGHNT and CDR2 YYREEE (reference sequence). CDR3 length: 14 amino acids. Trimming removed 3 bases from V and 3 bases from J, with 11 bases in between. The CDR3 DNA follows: TGTGCCAGCAGCTGGGATAGCGCTACAGATACGCAGTATTTT. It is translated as CASSWDSATDTQYF.

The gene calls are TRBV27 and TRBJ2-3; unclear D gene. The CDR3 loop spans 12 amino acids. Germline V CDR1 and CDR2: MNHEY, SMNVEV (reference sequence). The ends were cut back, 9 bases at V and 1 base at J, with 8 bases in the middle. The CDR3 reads CARDGCTDTQYF. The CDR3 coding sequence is TGTGCCAGGGACGGATGCACAGATACGCAGTATTTT.

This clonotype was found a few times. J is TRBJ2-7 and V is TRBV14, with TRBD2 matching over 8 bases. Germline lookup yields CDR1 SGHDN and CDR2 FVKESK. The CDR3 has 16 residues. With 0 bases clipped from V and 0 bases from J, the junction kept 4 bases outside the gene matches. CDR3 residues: CASSQDELAASYEQYF. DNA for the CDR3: TGTGCCAGCAGCCAAGATGAACTAGCGGCCTCCTACGAGCAGTACTTC.

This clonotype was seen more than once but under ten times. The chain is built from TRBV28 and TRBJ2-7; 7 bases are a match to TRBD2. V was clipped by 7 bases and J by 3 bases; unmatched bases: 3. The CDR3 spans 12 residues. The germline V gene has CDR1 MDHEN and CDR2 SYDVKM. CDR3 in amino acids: CASKSGGYEQYF. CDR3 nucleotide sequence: TGTGCCAGCAAATCGGGGGGCTACGAGCAGTACTTC.

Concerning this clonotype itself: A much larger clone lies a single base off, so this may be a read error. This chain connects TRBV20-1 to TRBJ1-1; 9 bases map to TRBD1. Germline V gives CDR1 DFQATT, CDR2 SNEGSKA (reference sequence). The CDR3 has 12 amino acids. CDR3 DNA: TGCAATGCAAACCCGGGACAGGGCGCTGCTTTCTTT. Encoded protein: CNANPGQGAAFF.

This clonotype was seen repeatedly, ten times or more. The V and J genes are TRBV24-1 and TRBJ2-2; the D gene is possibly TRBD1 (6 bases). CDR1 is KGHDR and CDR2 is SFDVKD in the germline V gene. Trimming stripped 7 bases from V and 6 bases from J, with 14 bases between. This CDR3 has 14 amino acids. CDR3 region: CATSLTGAAGELFF. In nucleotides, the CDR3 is TGTGCCACCAGCCTGACAGGCGCTGCCGGGGAGCTGTTTTTT.

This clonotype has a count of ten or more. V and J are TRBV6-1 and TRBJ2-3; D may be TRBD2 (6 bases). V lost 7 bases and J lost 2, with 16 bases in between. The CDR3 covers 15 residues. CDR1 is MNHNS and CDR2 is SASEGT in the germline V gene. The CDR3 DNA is TGTGCCAGCACCGCCTGGGGCGGGAACACAGATACGCAGTATTTT. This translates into CASTAWGGNTDTQYF.

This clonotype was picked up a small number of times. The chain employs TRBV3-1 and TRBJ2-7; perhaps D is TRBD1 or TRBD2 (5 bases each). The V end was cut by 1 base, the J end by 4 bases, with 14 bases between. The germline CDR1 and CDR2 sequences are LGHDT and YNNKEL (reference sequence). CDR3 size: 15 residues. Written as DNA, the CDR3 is TGTGCCAGCAGCCAAGGCGGTTGGGGGAGTTACGAGCAGTACTTC. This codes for CASSQGGWGSYEQYF.

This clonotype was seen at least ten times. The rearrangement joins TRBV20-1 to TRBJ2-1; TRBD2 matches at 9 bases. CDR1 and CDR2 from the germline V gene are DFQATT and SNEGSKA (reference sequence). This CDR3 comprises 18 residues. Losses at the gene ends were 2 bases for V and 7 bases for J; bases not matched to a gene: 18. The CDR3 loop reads CSARKGTSLVRNTNEQFF. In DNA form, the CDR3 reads TGCAGTGCTAGAAAGGGGACTAGCTTGGTGCGGAATACAAATGAGCAGTTCTTC.

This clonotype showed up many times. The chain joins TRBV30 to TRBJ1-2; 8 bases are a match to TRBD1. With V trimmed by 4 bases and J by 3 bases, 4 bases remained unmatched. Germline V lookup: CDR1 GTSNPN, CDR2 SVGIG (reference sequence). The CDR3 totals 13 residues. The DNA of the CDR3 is TGTGCCTGGACCGCAGGGGGCTACTATGGCTACACCTTC. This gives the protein CAWTAGGYYGYTF.

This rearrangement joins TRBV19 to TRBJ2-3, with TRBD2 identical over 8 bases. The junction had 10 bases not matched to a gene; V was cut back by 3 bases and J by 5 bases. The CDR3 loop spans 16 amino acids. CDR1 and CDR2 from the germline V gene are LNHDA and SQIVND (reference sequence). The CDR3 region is CASSIIMASGRDTQYF. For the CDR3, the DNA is TGTGCCAGTAGTATCATAATGGCTAGCGGGCGAGATACGCAGTATTTT.

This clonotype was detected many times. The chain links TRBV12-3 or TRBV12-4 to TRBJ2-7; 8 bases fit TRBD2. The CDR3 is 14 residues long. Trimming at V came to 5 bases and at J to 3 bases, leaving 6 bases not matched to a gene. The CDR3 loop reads CASSRGLGIYEQYF. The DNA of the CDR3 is TGTGCCAGCAGTAGGGGACTAGGTATCTACGAGCAGTACTTC.

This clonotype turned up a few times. The CDR3 nucleotides read TGTGCCAGCAGCACCGGTCGGGAGAGAGTTCCAGATACGCAGTATTTT. It encodes CASSTGRERVPDTQYF. The chain employs TRBV7-9 and TRBJ2-3; maybe TRBD2 (6 bases). Germline V CDR1 and CDR2: SEHNR, FQNEAQ (reference sequence). This CDR3 comprises 16 residues. V gave up 5 bases and J gave up 4 bases, with 19 bases separating them.

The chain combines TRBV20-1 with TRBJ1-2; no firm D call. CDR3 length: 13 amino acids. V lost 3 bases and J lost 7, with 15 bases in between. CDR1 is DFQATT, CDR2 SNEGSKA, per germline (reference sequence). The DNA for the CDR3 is TGCAGTGCTAGGGGCAGTGGGTGGGGTGGCTACACCTTC. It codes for CSARGSGWGGYTF.

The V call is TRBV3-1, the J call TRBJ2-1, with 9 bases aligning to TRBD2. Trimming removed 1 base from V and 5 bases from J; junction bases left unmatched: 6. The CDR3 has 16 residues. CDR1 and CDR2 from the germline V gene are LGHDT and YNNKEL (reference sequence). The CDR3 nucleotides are TGTGCCAGCAGCCAAGTTTCTAGCGGGACGAACAATGAGCAGTTCTTC. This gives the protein CASSQVSSGTNNEQFF.

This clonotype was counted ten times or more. The CDR3 protein is CASSEFGSNQPQHF. In DNA, the CDR3 is TGTGCCAGCAGTGAATTTGGGTCTAATCAGCCCCAGCATTTT. V gene TRBV2 combines with J gene TRBJ1-5; D is unresolved. The CDR3 covers 14 residues. V dropped 2 bases and J dropped 4 bases, with 9 bases sitting between them. Germline loops: CDR1 SNHLY, CDR2 FYNNEI.

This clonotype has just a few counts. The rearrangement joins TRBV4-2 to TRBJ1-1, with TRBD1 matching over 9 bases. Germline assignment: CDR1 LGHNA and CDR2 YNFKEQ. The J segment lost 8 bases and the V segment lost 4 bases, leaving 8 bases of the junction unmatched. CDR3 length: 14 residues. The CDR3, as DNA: TGTGCCAGCAGCCGGGTGGACAGGGGACTAGAAGCTTTCTTT. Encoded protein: CASSRVDRGLEAFF.

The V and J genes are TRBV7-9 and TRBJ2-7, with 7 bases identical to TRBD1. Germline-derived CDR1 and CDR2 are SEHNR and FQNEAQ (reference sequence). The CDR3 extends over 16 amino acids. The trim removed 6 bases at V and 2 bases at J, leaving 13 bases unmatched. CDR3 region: CASSPKGASDPYEQYF. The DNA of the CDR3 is TGTGCCAGCAGTCCTAAGGGGGCCTCAGATCCCTACGAGCAGTACTTC.

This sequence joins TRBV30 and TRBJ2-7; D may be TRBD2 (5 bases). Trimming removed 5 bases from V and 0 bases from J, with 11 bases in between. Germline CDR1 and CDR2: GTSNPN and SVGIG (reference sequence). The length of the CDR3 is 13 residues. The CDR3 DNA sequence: TGTGCCTGGGGAGCGGCGGACTCCTACGAGCAGTACTTC. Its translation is CAWGAADSYEQYF.

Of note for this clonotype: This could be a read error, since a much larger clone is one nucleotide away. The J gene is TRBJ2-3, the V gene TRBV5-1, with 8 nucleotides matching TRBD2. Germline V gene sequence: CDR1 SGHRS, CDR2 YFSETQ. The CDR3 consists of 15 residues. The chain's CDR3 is CVSSLGTSHTDTQYF. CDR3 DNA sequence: TGCGTCAGCAGCTTGGGGACTAGTCACACAGATACGCAGTATTTT.

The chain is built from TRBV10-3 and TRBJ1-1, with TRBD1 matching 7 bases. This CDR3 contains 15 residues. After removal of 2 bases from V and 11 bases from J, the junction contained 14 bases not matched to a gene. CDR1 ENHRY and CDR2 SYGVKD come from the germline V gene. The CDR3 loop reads CAISEGLGQSVWAFF. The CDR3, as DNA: TGTGCCATCAGTGAGGGGTTGGGACAGTCCGTCTGGGCTTTCTTT.

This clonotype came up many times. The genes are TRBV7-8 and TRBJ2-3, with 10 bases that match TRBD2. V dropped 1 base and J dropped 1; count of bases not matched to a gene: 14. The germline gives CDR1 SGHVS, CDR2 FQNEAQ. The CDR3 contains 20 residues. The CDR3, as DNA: TGTGCCAGCAGCTTAGGGCGGGGACTAGCGCGTAAGGGACGCACAGATACGCAGTATTTT. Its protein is CASSLGRGLARKGRTDTQYF.

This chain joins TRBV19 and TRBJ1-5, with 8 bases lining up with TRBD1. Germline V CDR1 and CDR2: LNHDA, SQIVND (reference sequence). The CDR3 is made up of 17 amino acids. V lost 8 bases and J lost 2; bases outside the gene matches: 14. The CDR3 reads CASRGQARIGGNQPQHF. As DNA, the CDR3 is TGTGCCAGTCGGGGACAGGCCAGAATTGGCGGCAATCAGCCCCAGCATTTT.